The clone carrying this T cell receptor beta chain is a singleton in its sample. The antigen remains unidentified. Cells designated naive CD8 were CD45RO-negative and were positively selected for CCR7, with terminally differentiated effector memory CD45RA+ cells excluded. Those who donated were healthy HIV-negative adults, with no recent acute infections or vaccinations reported. These data come from a study of shared clonotypes between healthy human individuals. Whole-study context: A donor's plate count was three for CD4 naive and three for CD4 memory; CD8 naive had two and CD8 memory one. Overall study results and limits: Naive subsets generally exceeded memory subsets in estimated richness.

The CDR3 runs to 15 residues. Germline V gene data show CDR1 as KGHSH and CDR2 as LQKENI. Trimming stripped 5 bases from V and 3 bases from J, with 16 bases between. Each subset's genomic DNA was split evenly across several immunoSEQ plates. Only in-frame clones appear in the TCRdb table, and some are missing; sequencing was by immunoSEQ multiplex PCR. Of around 1.9 million clones in the sample, over 85% were seen once. This clonotype originated in a man in his late teens or twenties in good health. Some clones in this sample may be carry-over from other donors' samples. The chain has TRBV18 and TRBJ1-1; D ambiguous. Sequencing was performed on naive CD8+ T cells from PBMCs. The DNA of the CDR3 is TGTGCCAGCTCATCGAAGGACGGCCCACACACTGAAGCTTTCTTT. Translating it yields CASSSKDGPHTEAFF. Using reference TRBV18 and TRBJ1-1 for the parts outside the CDR3, the full variable domain is NAGVMQNPRHLVRRRGQEARLRCSPMKGHSHVYWYRQLPEEGLKFMVYLQKENIIDESGMPKERFSAEFPKEGPSILRIQQVVRGDSAAYFCASSSKDGPHTEAFFGQGTRLTVV.